The 8 T cell receptor beta chains reported below all come from one sample, sequenced in a study of CD8 T cells in Susac syndrome. Reverse transcription of about 0.5 to 1 ug RNA used random hexamers. TCRdb recomputed calls from the immunoSEQ multiplex PCR reads with MiXCR, one row per CDR3 protein. The profile shows over 65,000 distinct CDR3 sequences, around 93% of them singletons. The sequenced material came from CD4+ T cells from PBMCs. The receptors originated from a human donor with Susac syndrome.

The rearrangement joins TRBV11-2 to TRBJ2-5; 7 nucleotides line up with TRBD2. Trimming took 6 bases from V and 5 from J; bases not matched to a gene: 18. This CDR3 has 17 residues. Germline loops: CDR1 SGHAT, CDR2 FQNNGV. CDR3: CASSKGRGRSRTETQYF. DNA for the CDR3: TGTGCCAGCAGTAAGGGGAGGGGCAGGAGTCGAACGGAGACCCAGTACTTC.

The V and J genes are TRBV15 and TRBJ2-7, with TRBD2 as a possible D gene (5 bases). Per the germline V gene, CDR1 is LNHNV and CDR2 is YYDKDF (reference sequence). V was clipped by 0 bases and J by 0 bases, with 15 bases between them. This CDR3 is built from 17 residues. DNA of the CDR3: TGTGCCACCAGCAGAGATTTGACTACCTCTTACTCCTACGAGCAGTACTTC. This codes for CATSRDLTTSYSYEQYF.

V gene TRBV20-1 combines with J gene TRBJ2-1; no clear D. Germline loops: CDR1 DFQATT, CDR2 SNEGSKA (reference sequence). V lost 3 bases to trimming and J lost 0 bases, with 3 bases between them. The CDR3 covers 12 residues. CDR3 in amino acids: CSASGSYNEQFF. DNA of the CDR3: TGCAGTGCTAGCGGCTCCTACAATGAGCAGTTCTTC.

This clonotype was seen only once. The chain combines TRBV20-1 with TRBJ2-5, with 7 nucleotides matching TRBD2. The CDR3 loop spans 14 amino acids. In germline, CDR1 is DFQATT, CDR2 SNEGSKA (reference sequence). The V and J ends lost 0 bases and 4 bases, in that order; junction bases with no gene match: 5. CDR3 region: CSARDMTSTETQYF. DNA for the CDR3: TGCAGTGCTAGAGATATGACTAGCACAGAGACCCAGTACTTC.

The rearrangement links TRBV19 to TRBJ2-7; possibly TRBD2 for D (5 bases). Deletions cut 4 bases from V and 4 bases from J, with 8 bases between. The CDR3 length is 12 residues. Germline CDR1 and CDR2: LNHDA and SQIVND (reference sequence). CDR3 loop: CASSRGGYEQYF. CDR3 bases: TGTGCCAGTAGTAGAGGAGGATACGAGCAGTACTTC.

This clonotype was counted a single time. The chain carries TRBV18 and TRBJ1-1, with TRBD1 as a possible D gene (6 bases). In germline, CDR1 is KGHSH, CDR2 LQKENI. Trimming took 3 bases from V and 5 from J, leaving 16 bases between them. The CDR3 runs 15 residues. This chain's CDR3 is CASSPPGAGFTEAFF. The CDR3 DNA sequence: TGTGCCAGCTCACCGCCGGGGGCAGGGTTTACTGAAGCTTTCTTT.

This clonotype has more than one count but fewer than ten. The chain carries TRBV6-2 or TRBV6-3 and TRBJ2-7, with D perhaps being TRBD1 or TRBD2 (6 bases each). Trimming removed 6 bases at V and 0 bases at J, with 24 bases between. CDR1 is MNHEY, CDR2 SVGEGT, per germline. CDR3 length: 18 amino acids. The CDR3 coding sequence is TGTGCCAGCAGCCCCATCGGAGGGGGGCTTCTAAACTCCTACGAGCAGTACTTC. Its protein is CASSPIGGGLLNSYEQYF.

Only one count was recorded for this clonotype. The chain couples TRBV5-1 to TRBJ1-1; a possible D gene is TRBD1 (6 bases). The germline V gene has CDR1 SGHRS and CDR2 YFSETQ. This CDR3 is built from 16 residues. Trimming stripped 4 bases from V and 0 bases from J, with 16 bases between. CDR3 amino acids: CASSPWTDKMNTEAFF. CDR3 coding DNA: TGCGCCAGCAGCCCTTGGACAGACAAGATGAACACTGAAGCTTTCTTT.